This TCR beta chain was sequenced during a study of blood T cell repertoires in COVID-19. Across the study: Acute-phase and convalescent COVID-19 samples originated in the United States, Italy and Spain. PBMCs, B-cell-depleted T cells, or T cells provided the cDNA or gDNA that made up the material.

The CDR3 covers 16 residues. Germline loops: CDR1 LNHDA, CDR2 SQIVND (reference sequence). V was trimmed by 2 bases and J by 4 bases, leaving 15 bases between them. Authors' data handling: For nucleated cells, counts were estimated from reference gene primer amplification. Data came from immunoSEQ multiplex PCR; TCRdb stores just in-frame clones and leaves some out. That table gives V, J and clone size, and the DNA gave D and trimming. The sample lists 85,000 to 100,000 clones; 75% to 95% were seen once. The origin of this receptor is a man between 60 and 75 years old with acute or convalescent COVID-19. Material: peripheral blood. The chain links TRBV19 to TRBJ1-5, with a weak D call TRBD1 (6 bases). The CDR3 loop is CASSIPRGGENQPQHF. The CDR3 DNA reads TGTGCCAGTAGTATACCCAGGGGAGGGGAGAATCAGCCCCAGCATTTT.